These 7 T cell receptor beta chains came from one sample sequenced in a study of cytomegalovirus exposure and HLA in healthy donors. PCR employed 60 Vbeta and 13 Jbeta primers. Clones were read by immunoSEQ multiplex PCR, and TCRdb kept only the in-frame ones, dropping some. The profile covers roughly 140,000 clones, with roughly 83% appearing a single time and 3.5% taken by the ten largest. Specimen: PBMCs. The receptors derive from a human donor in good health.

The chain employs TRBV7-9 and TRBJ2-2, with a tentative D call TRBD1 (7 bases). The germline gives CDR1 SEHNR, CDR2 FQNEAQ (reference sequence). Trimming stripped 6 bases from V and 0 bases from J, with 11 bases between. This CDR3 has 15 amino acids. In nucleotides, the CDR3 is TGTGCCAGCAGAGGCGGGACAGCGAACACCGGGGAGCTGTTTTTT. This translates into CASRGGTANTGELFF.

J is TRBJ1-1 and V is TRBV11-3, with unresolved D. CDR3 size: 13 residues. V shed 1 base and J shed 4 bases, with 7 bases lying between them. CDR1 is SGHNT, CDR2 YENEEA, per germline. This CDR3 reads CASSLAGRTEAFF. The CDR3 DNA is TGTGCCAGCAGCTTAGCAGGCCGCACTGAAGCTTTCTTT. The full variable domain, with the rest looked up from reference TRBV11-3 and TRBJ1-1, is EAGVVQSPRYKIIEKKQPVAFWCNPISGHNTLYWYLQNLGQGPELLIRYENEEAVDDSQLPKDRFSAERLKGVDSTLKIQPAELGDSAVYLCASSLAGRTEAFFGQGTRLTVV.

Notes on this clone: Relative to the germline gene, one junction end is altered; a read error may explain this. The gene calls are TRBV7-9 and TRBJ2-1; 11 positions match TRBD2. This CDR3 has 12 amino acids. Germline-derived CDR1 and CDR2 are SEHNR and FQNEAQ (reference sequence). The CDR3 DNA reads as TGTTCCAGCAGCCCAGGACTAGCGGGGCAGTTCTTC. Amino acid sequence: CSSSPGLAGQFF.

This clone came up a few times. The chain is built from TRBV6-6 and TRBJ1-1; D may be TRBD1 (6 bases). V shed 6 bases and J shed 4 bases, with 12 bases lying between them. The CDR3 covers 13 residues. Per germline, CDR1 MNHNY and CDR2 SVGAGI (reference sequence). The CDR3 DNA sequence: TGTGCCAGCAGGAGAACAGGGAGCACTGAAGCTTTCTTT. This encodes CASRRTGSTEAFF.

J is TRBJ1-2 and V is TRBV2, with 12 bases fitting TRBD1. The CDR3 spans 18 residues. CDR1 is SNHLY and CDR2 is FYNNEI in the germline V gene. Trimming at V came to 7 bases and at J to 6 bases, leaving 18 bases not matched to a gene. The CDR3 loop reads CASMYGPGQGAFGDGYTF. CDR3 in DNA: TGTGCCAGCATGTACGGCCCGGGACAGGGGGCTTTTGGAGATGGCTACACCTTC.

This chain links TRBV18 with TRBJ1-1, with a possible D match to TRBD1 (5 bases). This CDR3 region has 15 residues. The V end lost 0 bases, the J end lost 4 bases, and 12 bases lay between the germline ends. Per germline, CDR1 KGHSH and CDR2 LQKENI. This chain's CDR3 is CASSPPGRVGTEAFF. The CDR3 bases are TGTGCCAGCTCACCACCGGGCAGGGTGGGCACTGAAGCTTTCTTT. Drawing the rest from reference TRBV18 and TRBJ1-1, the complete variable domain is NAGVMQNPRHLVRRRGQEARLRCSPMKGHSHVYWYRQLPEEGLKFMVYLQKENIIDESGMPKERFSAEFPKEGPSILRIQQVVRGDSAAYFCASSPPGRVGTEAFFGQGTRLTVV.

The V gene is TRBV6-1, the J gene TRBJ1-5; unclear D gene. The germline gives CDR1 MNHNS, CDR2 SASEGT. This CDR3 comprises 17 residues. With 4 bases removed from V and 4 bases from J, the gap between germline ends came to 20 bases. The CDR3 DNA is TGTGCCAGCAGTGGTCAATCGAAAGGCAGGTGGAATCAGCCCCAGCATTTT. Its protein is CASSGQSKGRWNQPQHF.